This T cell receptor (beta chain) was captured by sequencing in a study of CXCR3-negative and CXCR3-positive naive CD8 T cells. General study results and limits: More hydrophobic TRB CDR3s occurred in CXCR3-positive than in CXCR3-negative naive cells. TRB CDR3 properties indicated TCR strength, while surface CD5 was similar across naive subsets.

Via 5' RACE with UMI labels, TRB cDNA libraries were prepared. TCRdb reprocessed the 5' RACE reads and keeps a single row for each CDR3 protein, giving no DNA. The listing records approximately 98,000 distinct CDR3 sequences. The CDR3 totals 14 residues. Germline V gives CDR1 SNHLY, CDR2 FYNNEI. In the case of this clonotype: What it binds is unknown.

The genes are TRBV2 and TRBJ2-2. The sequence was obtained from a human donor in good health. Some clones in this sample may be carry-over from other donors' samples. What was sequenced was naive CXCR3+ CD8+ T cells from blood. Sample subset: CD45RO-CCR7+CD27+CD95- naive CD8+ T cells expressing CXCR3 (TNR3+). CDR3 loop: CASMETSNTGELFF.